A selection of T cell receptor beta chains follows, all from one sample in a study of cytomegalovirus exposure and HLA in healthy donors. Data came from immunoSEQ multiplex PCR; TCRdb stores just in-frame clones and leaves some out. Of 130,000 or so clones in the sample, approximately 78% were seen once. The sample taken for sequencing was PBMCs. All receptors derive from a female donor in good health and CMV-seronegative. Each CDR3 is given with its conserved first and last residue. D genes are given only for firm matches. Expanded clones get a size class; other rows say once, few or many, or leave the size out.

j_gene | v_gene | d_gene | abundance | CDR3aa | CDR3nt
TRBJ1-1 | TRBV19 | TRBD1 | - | CASAPGGYYMNTEAFF | TGTGCCAGCGCGCCAGGGGGGTACTACATGAACACTGAAGCTTTCTTT
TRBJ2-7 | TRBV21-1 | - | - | CASSKSPRTPLYEQYF | TGTGCCAGCAGCAAAAGCCCAAGGACTCCCCTCTACGAGCAGTACTTC
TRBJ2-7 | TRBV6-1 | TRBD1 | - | CASSELGQGADEQYF | TGTGCCAGCAGTGAGCTGGGACAGGGGGCTGACGAGCAGTACTTC
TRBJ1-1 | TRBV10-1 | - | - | CASSEVGNTEAFF | TGCGCCAGCAGTGAGGTCGGGAACACTGAAGCTTTCTTT
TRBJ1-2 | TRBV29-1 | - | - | CSVEAMPRVRGYTF | TGCAGCGTTGAAGCTATGCCCCGGGTTAGGGGCTACACCTTC
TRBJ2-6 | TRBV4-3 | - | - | CASSQDPLSGANVLTF | TGCGCCAGCAGCCAAGATCCCCTGTCTGGGGCCAACGTCCTGACTTTC
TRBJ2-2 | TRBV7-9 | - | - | CASSGRQLTGELFF | TGTGCCAGCAGCGGCAGACAGCTTACCGGGGAGCTGTTTTTT
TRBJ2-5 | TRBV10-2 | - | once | CASSDVPSGETQYF | TGCGCCAGCAGTGACGTCCCCAGCGGGGAGACCCAGTACTTC
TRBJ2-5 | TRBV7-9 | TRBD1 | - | CASSPGQGAQETQYF | TGTGCCAGCAGCCCGGGACAGGGGGCACAAGAGACCCAGTACTTC
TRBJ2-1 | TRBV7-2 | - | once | CASSLAPSAQGIF | TGTGCCAGCAGCTTAGCGCCCTCCGCCCAGGGGATCTTC
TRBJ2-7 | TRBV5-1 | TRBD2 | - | CASSPASGSTSYEQYF | TGCGCCAGCAGCCCCGCTAGCGGGAGTACGTCCTACGAGCAGTACTTC
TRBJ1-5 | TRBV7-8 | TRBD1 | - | CASSPRQGIQPQHF | TGTGCCAGCAGCCCACGACAGGGTATTCAGCCCCAGCATTTT
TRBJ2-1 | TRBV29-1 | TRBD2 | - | CSVEAGLAGGNEQFF | TGCAGCGTTGAAGCCGGACTAGCGGGAGGAAATGAGCAGTTCTTC
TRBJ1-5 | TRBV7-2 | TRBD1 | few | CASSSRTGDGQPQHF | TGTGCCAGCAGCTCCAGGACAGGAGATGGACAGCCCCAGCATTTT
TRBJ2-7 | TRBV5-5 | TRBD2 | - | CASSLAGGLYEQYF | TGTGCCAGCAGTTTAGCGGGAGGGCTCTACGAGCAGTACTTC
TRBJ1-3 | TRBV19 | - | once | CASSITDNSGNTIYF | TGTGCCAGTAGTATTACGGACAACTCCGGAAACACCATATATTTT
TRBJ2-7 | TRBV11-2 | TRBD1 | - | CASSRIGQGGDEQYF | TGTGCCAGCAGCCGGATCGGACAGGGTGGTGACGAGCAGTACTTC
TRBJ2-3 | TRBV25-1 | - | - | CASSRPGGSSDTQYF | TGTGCCAGCAGTCGTCCGGGCGGGTCATCAGATACGCAGTATTTT
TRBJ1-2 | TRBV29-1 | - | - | CSVEDLDRAGGYTF | TGCAGCGTTGAAGATCTGGATAGGGCGGGTGGCTACACCTTC
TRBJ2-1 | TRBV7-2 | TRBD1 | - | CASSLGLGTGVDEQFF | TGTGCCAGCAGCTTAGGGCTGGGGACAGGGGTGGATGAGCAGTTCTTC
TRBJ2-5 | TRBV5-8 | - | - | CASSPGHYQETQYF | TGTGCCAGCAGCCCTGGACACTACCAAGAGACCCAGTACTTC
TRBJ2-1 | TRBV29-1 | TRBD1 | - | CSVRTGGSYNEQFF | TGCAGCGTTCGGACAGGAGGCTCCTACAATGAGCAGTTCTTC